Here is one T cell receptor beta chain with its context. Its antigen is as yet unknown. Healthy donors of bone marrow made up the group. The germline V and J ends were trimmed by 6 bases and 8 bases, with 15 bases remaining between them. The CDR3 has 13 residues. Germline V gene lookup returns CDR1 SGHNT and CDR2 YYREEE (reference sequence). This record comes from a study of cytomegalovirus exposure and HLA in healthy donors. Overall study findings and caveats: CMV antigen specificity of three CMV-associated chains was confirmed in vitro. When the data were analyzed later, several of the most significant clusters appeared to be linked to common viral pathogens.

The PCR had 60 Vbeta and 13 Jbeta primers. Methods used by the authors: Roughly 10 million shared chains were among some 80 million unique TCR beta chains counted in a later analysis. The protocol was immunoSEQ multiplex PCR, while the TCRdb copy is restricted to in-frame clones and leaves out a portion. D and trimming were read from the DNA, whereas the V and J calls and clone size are those reported in that table. The sample has 60,000 to 70,000 clones, roughly 80% seen once. The V gene is TRBV5-4, the J gene TRBJ2-1, with D possibly matching TRBD1 (6 bases). Sequencing input: PBMCs. This TCR was recovered from a woman aged 40 to 49 in good health and CMV-seropositive. The CDR3: CASKVGGLDEQFF. In DNA, the CDR3 is TGTGCCAGCAAGGTTGGGGGCCTGGATGAGCAGTTCTTC.